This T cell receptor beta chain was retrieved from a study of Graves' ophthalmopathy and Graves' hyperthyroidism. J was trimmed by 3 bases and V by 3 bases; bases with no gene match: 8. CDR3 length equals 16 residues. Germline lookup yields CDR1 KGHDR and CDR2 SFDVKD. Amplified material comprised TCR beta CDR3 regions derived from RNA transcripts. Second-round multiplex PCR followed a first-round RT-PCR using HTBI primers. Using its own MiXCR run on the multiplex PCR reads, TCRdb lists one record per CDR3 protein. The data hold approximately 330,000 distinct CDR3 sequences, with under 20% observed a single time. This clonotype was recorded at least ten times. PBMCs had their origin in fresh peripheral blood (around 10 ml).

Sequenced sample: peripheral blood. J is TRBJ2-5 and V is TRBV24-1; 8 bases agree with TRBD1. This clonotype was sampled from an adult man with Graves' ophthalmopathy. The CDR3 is CATSDQTDREKETQYF. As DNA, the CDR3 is TGTGCCACCAGTGATCAAACGGACAGGGAAAAAGAGACCCAGTACTTC.